A selection of T cell receptor beta chains follows, all from one sample in a study of human T cells and chemical hapten exposure. One entry per CDR3 protein, called by TCRdb with MiXCR from the RACE reads. Of around 300,000 distinct CDR3 sequences listed, approximately 5% are singletons. The sequencing here drew on whole blood, taken in connection with sensitization to the hapten diphenylcyclopropenone (DPC). The receptors here all came from a young woman with alopecia areata. Some clones in this sample may be carry-over from other donors' samples. Each CDR3 is given with its conserved first and last residue. A D gene is named only where the DNA matches it firmly. Not every row has a clone size; where given, it reads once, few, many or a size class.

size: many; V: TRBV12-3/TRBV12-4; D: NA; J: TRBJ2-7; CDR3: CATGYSSYEQYF; DNA: TGTGCCACGGGGTATAGCTCCTACGAGCAGTACTTC
size: few; V: TRBV5-1; D: TRBD1; J: TRBJ2-3; CDR3: CASSPPLTGVSTDTQYF; DNA: TGCGCCAGCAGTCCACCTTTGACAGGGGTTAGCACAGATACGCAGTATTTT
size: few; V: TRBV18; D: NA; J: TRBJ2-5; CDR3: CASSPPAAETQYF; DNA: TGTGCCAGCTCACCACCCGCGGCAGAGACCCAGTACTTC
size: many; V: TRBV7-8; D: NA; J: TRBJ2-2; CDR3: CASSLLGVTGELFF; DNA: TGTGCCAGCAGCTTATTGGGCGTCACCGGGGAGCTGTTTTTT
size: NA; V: TRBV3-1; D: NA; J: TRBJ2-2; CDR3: CASSQSRSGELFF; DNA: TGTGCCAGCAGCCAAAGTAGATCCGGGGAGCTGTTTTTT
size: NA; V: TRBV4-1; D: NA; J: TRBJ1-1; CDR3: CASSQAWTAEAFF; DNA: TGCGCCAGCAGCCAAGCGTGGACAGCTGAAGCTTTCTTT
size: few; V: TRBV20-1; D: NA; J: TRBJ2-7; CDR3: CSAPFPGRTNEQYF; DNA: TGCAGTGCCCCCTTTCCGGGACGGACTAACGAGCAGTACTTC
size: NA; V: TRBV20-1; D: TRBD2; J: TRBJ2-5; CDR3: CSAPEASGGPQETQYF; DNA: TGCAGTGCTCCGGAGGCTAGCGGGGGGCCCCAAGAGACCCAGTACTTC
size: few; V: TRBV6-6; D: TRBD2; J: TRBJ2-7; CDR3: CASSVTSGEEQYF; DNA: TGTGCCAGCAGCGTGACTAGCGGGGAAGAGCAGTACTTC
size: many; V: TRBV12-3/TRBV12-4; D: NA; J: TRBJ1-1; CDR3: CASSSRRQNEAFF; DNA: TGTGCCAGCAGTTCTAGAAGACAGAATGAAGCTTTCTTT
size: many; V: TRBV12-3/TRBV12-4; D: TRBD1; J: TRBJ2-3; CDR3: CASSPRDRPTDTQYF; DNA: TGTGCCAGCAGTCCCCGGGACAGGCCCACAGATACGCAGTATTTT
size: NA; V: TRBV12-3/TRBV12-4; D: TRBD2; J: TRBJ2-3; CDR3: CASRPGLAGTDTQYF; DNA: TGTGCCAGCAGACCCGGACTAGCGGGCACAGATACGCAGTATTTT
size: NA; V: TRBV20-1; D: TRBD1; J: TRBJ1-2; CDR3: CSRAGTGDGYTF; DNA: TGCAGTCGTGCCGGGACAGGTGACGGCTACACCTTC
size: many; V: TRBV6-2/TRBV6-3; D: NA; J: TRBJ1-5; CDR3: CASRSDGTNQPQHF; DNA: TGTGCCAGCAGGTCGGACGGGACTAATCAGCCCCAGCATTTT
size: NA; V: TRBV14; D: NA; J: TRBJ2-2; CDR3: CASSQVPGELFF; DNA: TGTGCCAGCAGCCAGGTACCCGGGGAGCTGTTTTTT
size: few; V: TRBV4-3; D: NA; J: TRBJ2-2; CDR3: CASSQVGNTGELFF; DNA: TGCGCCAGCAGCCAAGTCGGGAACACCGGGGAGCTGTTTTTT
size: many; V: TRBV15; D: TRBD1; J: TRBJ1-5; CDR3: CATSRARTGSQPQHF; DNA: TGTGCCACCAGCAGAGCCCGGACAGGAAGCCAGCCCCAGCATTTT